This T cell receptor (beta chain) was sequenced for a study of T cell responses to AZD1222 COVID-19 vaccine. Points from the study as a whole: Of spike-specific TCRs, nearly half reportedly target regions left unmutated in variants. Repertoire sampling happened only post peak T cell response. Only six or seven AZD1222 recipients were seropositive at baseline. Donors skewed white British and female; clonal diversity was possibly underestimated.

As concerns this clone: Its antigen remains unidentified.

The V and J ends lost 0 bases and 2 bases respectively, with 12 bases between them. This CDR3 is 15 amino acids long. From germline, CDR1 is SGHRS and CDR2 YFSETQ. This table comes from immunoSEQ multiplex PCR, and its TCRdb copy is limited to in-frame clones, with some not included. This table holds 120,000 or so clones, roughly 87% found once. The rearrangement uses TRBV5-1 and TRBJ2-7; D may match TRBD1 or TRBD2 (5 bases each). The source was peripheral blood, collected on day 0 of AZD1222 vaccination. The clonotype originates from an adult in good health. The CDR3 DNA reads TGCGCCAGCAGCTTGGGAGTGGTGGGGGCCTACGAGCAGTACTTC. Translated: CASSLGVVGAYEQYF.